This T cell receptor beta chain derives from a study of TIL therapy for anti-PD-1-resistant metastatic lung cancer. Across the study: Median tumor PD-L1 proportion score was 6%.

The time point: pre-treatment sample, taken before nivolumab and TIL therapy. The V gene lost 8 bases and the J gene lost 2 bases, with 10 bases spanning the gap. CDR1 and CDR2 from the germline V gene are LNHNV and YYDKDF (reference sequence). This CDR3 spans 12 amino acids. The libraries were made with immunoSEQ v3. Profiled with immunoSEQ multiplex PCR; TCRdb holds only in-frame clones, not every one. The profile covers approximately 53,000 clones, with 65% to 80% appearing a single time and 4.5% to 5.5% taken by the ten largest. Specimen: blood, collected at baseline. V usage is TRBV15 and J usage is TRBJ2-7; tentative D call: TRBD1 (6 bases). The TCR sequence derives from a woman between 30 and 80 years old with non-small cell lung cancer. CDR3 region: CATEDSTYEQYF. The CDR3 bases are TGTGCCACCGAGGACAGCACCTACGAGCAGTACTTC.